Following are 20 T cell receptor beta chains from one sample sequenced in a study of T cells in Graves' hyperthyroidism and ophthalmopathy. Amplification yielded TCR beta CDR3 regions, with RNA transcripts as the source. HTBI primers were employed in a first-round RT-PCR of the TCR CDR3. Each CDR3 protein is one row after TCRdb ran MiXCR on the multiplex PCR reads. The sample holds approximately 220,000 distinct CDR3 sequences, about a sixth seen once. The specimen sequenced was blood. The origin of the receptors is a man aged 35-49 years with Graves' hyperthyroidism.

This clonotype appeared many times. DNA of the CDR3: TGTGCCAGCAGCCCAGGACCCTGGGACAGGGGGTACGAGCAGTACTTC. Protein: CASSPGPWDRGYEQYF. The V gene is TRBV7-2, the J gene TRBJ2-7; 11 bases match TRBD1. The V gene's germline CDR1 is SGHTA and CDR2 FQGNSA. CDR3 size: 16 residues. V dropped 5 bases and J dropped 4; count of bases not matched to a gene: 10.

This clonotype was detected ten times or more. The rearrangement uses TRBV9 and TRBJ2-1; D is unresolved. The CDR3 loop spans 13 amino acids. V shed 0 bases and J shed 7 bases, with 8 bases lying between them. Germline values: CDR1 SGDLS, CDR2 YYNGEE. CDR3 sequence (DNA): TGTGCCAGCAGCGTAGCAGGTCAGAATGAGCAGTTCTTC. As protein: CASSVAGQNEQFF.

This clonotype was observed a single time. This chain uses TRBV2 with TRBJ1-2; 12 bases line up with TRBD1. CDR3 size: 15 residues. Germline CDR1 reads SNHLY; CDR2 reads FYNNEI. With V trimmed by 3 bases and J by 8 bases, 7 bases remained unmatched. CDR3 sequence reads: CASSDWGQGARGYTF. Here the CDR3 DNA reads TGTGCCAGCAGTGACTGGGGACAGGGGGCAAGAGGCTACACCTTC.

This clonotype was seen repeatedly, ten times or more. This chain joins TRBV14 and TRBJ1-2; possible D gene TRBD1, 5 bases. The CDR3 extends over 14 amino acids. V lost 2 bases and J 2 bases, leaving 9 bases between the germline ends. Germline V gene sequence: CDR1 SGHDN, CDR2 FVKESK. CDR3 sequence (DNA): TGTGCCAGCAGCCAAATAAGGGGCAACTATGGCTACACCTTC. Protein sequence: CASSQIRGNYGYTF.

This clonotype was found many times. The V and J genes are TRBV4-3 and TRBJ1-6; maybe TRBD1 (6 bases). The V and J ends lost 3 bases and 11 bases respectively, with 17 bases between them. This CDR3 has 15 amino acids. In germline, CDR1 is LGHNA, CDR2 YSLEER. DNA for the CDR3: TGCGCCAGCAGCCACCATTGGCGGGGGGCAGCACCCCTCCACTTT. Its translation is CASSHHWRGAAPLHF.

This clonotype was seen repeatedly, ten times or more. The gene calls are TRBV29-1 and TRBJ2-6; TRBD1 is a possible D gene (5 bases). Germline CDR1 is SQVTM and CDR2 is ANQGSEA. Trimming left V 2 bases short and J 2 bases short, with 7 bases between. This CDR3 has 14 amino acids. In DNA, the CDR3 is TGCAGCGTTGAAAAGGGGACTGGGGCCAACGTCCTGACTTTC. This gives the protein CSVEKGTGANVLTF.

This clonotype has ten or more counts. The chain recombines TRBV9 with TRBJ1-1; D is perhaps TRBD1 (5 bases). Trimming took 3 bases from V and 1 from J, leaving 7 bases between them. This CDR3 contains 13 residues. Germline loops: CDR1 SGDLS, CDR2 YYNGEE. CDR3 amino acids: CASSAGQNTEAFF. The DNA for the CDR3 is TGTGCCAGCAGCGCAGGACAGAACACTGAAGCTTTCTTT.

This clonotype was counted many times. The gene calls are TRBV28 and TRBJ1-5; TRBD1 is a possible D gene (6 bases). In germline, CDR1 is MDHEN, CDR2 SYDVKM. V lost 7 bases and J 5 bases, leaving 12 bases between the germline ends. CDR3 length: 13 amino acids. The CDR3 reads CASTVTGYQPQHF. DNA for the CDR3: TGTGCCAGCACCGTCACAGGGTATCAGCCCCAGCATTTT.

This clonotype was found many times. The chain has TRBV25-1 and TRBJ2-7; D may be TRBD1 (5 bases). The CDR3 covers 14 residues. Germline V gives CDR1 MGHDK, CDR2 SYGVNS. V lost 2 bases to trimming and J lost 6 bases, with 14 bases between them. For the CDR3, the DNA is TGTGCCAGCAGTGAACCAGGGCCGGTTTTCGAGCAGTACTTC. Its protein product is CASSEPGPVFEQYF.

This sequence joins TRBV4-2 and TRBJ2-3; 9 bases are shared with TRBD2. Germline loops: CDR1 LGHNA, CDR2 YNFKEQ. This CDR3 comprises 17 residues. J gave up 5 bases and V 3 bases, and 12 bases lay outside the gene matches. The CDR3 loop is CASSHNALAGEGDTQYF. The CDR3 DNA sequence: TGTGCCAGCAGCCACAACGCATTAGCGGGGGAGGGAGATACGCAGTATTTT.

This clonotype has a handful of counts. Here the CDR3 reads CASSQTLTSGNTIYF. The CDR3, as DNA: TGTGCCAGCAGTCAGACACTTACCTCTGGAAACACCATATATTTT. This chain connects TRBV6-1 to TRBJ1-3; D remains unclear. Germline CDR1 reads MNHNS; CDR2 reads SASEGT. The CDR3 runs 15 residues. The V end was cut by 5 bases, the J end by 0 bases, with 11 bases between.

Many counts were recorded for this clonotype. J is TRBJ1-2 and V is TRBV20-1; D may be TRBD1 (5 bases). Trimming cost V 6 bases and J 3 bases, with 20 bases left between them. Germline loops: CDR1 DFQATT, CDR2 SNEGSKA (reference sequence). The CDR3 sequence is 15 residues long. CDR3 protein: CSAIPGTSTDYGYTF. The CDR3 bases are TGCAGTGCAATTCCCGGGACTTCAACCGACTATGGCTACACCTTC.

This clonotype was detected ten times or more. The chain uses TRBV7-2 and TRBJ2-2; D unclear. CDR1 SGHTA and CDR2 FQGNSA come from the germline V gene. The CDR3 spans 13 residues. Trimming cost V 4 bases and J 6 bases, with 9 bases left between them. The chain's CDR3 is CASSSRFAGELFF. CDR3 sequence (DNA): TGTGCCAGCAGCTCTAGGTTTGCCGGGGAGCTGTTTTTT.

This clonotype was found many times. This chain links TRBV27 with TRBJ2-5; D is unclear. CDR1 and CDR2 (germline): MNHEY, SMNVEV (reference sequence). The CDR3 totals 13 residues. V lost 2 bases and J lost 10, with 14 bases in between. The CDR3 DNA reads TGTGCCAGCAGTTTAGGTTCGAGGTTGGTCCAGTACTTC. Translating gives CASSLGSRLVQYF.

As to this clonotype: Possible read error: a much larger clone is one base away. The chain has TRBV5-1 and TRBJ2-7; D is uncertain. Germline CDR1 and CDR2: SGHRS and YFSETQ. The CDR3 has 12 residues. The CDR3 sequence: CASSLDHYKQYF. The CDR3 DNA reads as TGCGCCAGCAGCTTGGACCACTACAAGCAGTACTTC.

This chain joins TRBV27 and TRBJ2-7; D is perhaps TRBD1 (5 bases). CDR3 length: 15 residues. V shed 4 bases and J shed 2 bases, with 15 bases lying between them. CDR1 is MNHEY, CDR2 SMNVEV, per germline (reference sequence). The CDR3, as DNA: TGTGCCAGCAGTTACGACAGTCACCGAACCTACGAGCAGTACTTC. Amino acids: CASSYDSHRTYEQYF.

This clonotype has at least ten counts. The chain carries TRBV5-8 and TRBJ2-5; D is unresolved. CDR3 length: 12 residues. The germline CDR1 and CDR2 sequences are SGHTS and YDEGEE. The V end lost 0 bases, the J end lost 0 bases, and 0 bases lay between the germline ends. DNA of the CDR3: TGTGCCAGCAGCTTGGACCAAGAGACCCAGTACTTC. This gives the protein CASSLDQETQYF.

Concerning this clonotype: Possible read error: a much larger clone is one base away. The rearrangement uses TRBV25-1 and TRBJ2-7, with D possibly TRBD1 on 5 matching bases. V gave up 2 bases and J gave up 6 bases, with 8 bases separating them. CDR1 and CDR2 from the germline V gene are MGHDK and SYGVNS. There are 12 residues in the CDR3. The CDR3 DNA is TGTGCCAGCAGTGAAGGGGCCTTCGAGCAGTACTTC. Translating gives CASSEGAFEQYF.

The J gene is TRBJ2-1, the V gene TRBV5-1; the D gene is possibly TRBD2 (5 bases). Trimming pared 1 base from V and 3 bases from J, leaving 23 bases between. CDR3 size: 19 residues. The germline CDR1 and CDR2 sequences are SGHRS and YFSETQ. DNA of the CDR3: TGCGCCAGCAGCTTGCGGGGTATGGCTAGTCGGCCTCTCTACAATGAGCAGTTCTTC. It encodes CASSLRGMASRPLYNEQFF.

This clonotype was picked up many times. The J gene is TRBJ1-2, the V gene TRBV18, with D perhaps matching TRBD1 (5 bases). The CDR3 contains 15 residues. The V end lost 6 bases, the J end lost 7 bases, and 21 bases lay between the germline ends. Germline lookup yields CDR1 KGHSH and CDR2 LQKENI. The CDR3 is CASSLLTLEGTGYTF. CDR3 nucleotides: TGTGCCAGCTCTCTCCTGACCCTTGAGGGGACTGGCTACACCTTC.